The sequence of this TCR beta chain was determined in a study of early T cells in non-severe SARS-CoV-2 infection. Unique molecular identifiers (one per individual cDNA molecule) were attached. TCRdb reprocessed the 5' RACE reads with MiXCR, giving one entry per CDR3 protein. Among 50,000 to 70,000 distinct CDR3 sequences, 8.5% to 10% were seen once, and the ten largest hold around 8.3%. This clonotype has a count of ten or more. Germline V gives CDR1 SQVTM, CDR2 ANQGSEA. CDR3 length: 14 residues. Trimming cost V 3 bases and J 5 bases; bases outside gene matches: 8. The chain carries TRBV29-1 and TRBJ1-1; 8 nucleotides agree with TRBD1. This sequence was found in an adult who was a healthcare worker with PCR-confirmed SARS-CoV-2 infection or an uninfected control (not recorded which). The sample consisted of whole blood. The CDR3 DNA sequence: TGCAGCGTTGACCCAGGGGGCGCCGGGACTGAAGCTTTCTTT. Amino acids: CSVDPGGAGTEAFF.